This section outlines one T cell receptor beta chain sequence together with its context. As for treatment: randomized to nivolumab then ipilimumab (arm A) or the reverse (arm B). PBMC sorting kept live CD3+CD8+ cells without CD19 or CD56. The sample belongs to a study of sequential checkpoint blockade in melanoma. In the study overall: Arm A got nivolumab then ipilimumab; arm B the reverse, 1:1.

This table comes from immunoSEQ multiplex PCR, and its TCRdb copy is limited to in-frame clones, with some not included. The sample shows roughly 29,000 clones, 65% to 85% of them seen only once. The trim removed 4 bases at V and 7 bases at J, leaving 6 bases unmatched. The CDR3 is 14 residues long. Germline V gene sequence: CDR1 SGDLS, CDR2 YYNGEE. The input for sequencing was CD8+ T cells sorted from blood (inferred from file names), taken from a patient given nivolumab and ipilimumab in sequence. The chain is built from TRBV9 and TRBJ1-5, with TRBD1 matching 9 bases. The source is a human donor with melanoma. The CDR3 DNA reads as TGTGCCAGCAGCCCCGGGACAGGGAGCCAGCCCCAGCATTTT. Translated, it gives CASSPGTGSQPQHF.